This TCR beta chain was sequenced during a study of regulatory T cells in long-lasting Graves disease. Overall study: Patients newly diagnosed with Graves' had been on antithyroid drugs for under 3 months.

The CDR3 contains 15 residues. Germline CDR1 and CDR2: MNHEY and SVGAGI. With 6 bases removed from V and 2 bases from J, the gap between germline ends came to 17 bases. Of note for this clonotype: Its antigen remains unknown.

Construction of the TCR beta libraries employed iRepertoire HTBI primers in conjunction with Arm-PCR of CDR3 regions. MiXCR, applied by TCRdb to the multiplex PCR reads, yields one record per CDR3 protein. This table has around 360,000 distinct CDR3 sequences, around 15% appearing once. The time point here: newly diagnosed GD, antithyroid drugs for less than 3 months. Making the TCR library involved RNA that had been extracted from PBMCs. General observations from the study: There was favoring of TRBV28, TRBJ1-2 and TRBJ2-5 in persistent disease. Accuracy was possibly reduced by small sample size.

These data were also reused for a study on T cells in Graves' hyperthyroidism and ophthalmopathy. From that second work: The majority of expanded thyroid clonotypes above 0.001 also appeared in blood.

The chain carries TRBV6-5 and TRBJ2-7; no reliable D call. This TCR was sampled from a woman aged 18-29 years with Graves disease. The sample here was peripheral blood mononuclear cells (PBMCs), taken at new diagnosis, from a patient treated with antithyroid drugs. In nucleotides, the CDR3 is TGTGCCAGCAGATCCTCGGCAGGTGAACCCTACGAGCAGTACTTC. Translating gives CASRSSAGEPYEQYF.